These T cell receptor beta chains were read from a single sample in a study of regulatory T cells in long-lasting Graves disease. MiXCR, applied by TCRdb to the multiplex PCR reads, yields one record per CDR3 protein. The sample has 300,000 to 400,000 distinct CDR3 sequences, 15% to 20% seen once; the top ten hold 25% to 30%. The sample consisted of peripheral blood mononuclear cells (PBMCs), taken when the disease was refractory, from a patient treated with antithyroid drugs. These receptors were collected from a female donor with Graves disease. Each CDR3 is given with its conserved first and last residue. A D gene is named only where the DNA matches it firmly. Not all rows give a size; the values are once, few, many and, for expanded clones, a class.

>TRBV19|NA|15|TRBJ1-3|NA
TGTGCCAGTAGTATGCTGGCAGGGTCTGGAAACACCATATATTTT
CASSMLAGSGNTIYF
>TRBV4-1|NA|15|TRBJ2-2|NA
TGCGCCAGCAGCCCCTCCCCTACACACACCGGGGAGCTGTTTTTT
CASSPSPTHTGELFF
>TRBV30|NA|15|TRBJ2-4|many
TGTGCCTGGAGTGAAAAGGGCCTGGTCAAAAACATTCAGTACTTC
CAWSEKGLVKNIQYF
>TRBV6-1|NA|15|TRBJ1-5|many
TGTGCCAGCAGGAAGACAGATACTAGCAATCAGCCCCAGCATTTT
CASRKTDTSNQPQHF
>TRBV10-3|TRBD2|15|TRBJ2-5|few
TGTGCCATCAGTGATCTTCAGGGAGGGAAAGAGACCCAGTACTTC
CAISDLQGGKETQYF
>TRBV2|NA|15|TRBJ2-7|few
TGTGCCAGCAGTGAGAGTCCGGACAGCTCCTACGAGCAGTACTTC
CASSESPDSSYEQYF
>TRBV20-1|NA|16|TRBJ1-5|few
TGCAGTGCTAGACAGATGAGGGGGTTCGGCAATCAGCCCCAGCATTTT
CSARQMRGFGNQPQHF
>TRBV27|NA|15|TRBJ1-4|few
TGTGCCAGCAGCCGGAGGGGGGCAACTAATGAAAAACTGTTTTTT
CASSRRGATNEKLFF
>TRBV9|NA|15|TRBJ1-6|few
TGTGCCAGCAGCGGGGGGGTTTCCTATAATTCACCCCTCCACTTT
CASSGGVSYNSPLHF
>TRBV6-1|NA|13|TRBJ2-5|many
TGTGCCAGCAGTGATGAGATGGGAGAGACCCAGTACTTC
CASSDEMGETQYF
>TRBV28|NA|15|TRBJ1-1|NA
TGTGCCAGCAGCAACTTACAGGGAGTCAACACTGAAGCTTTCTTT
CASSNLQGVNTEAFF
>TRBV10-3|NA|12|TRBJ2-3|NA
TGTGCCATCAGTGAGTCGAGAGATACGCAGTATTTT
CAISESRDTQYF
>TRBV28|TRBD1|14|TRBJ1-2|many
TGTGCCAGCAGTTTTGGGGACAGGGCCATTGGCTACACCTTC
CASSFGDRAIGYTF
>TRBV7-9|NA|13|TRBJ1-1|NA
TGTGCCAGCAGATATAAGGAGGGAACTGAAGCTTTCTTT
CASRYKEGTEAFF
>TRBV12-5|NA|15|TRBJ2-2|NA
TGTGCTAGTGGTTTGTTCATGGGGAACACCGGGGAGCTGTTTTTT
CASGLFMGNTGELFF
>TRBV27|NA|16|TRBJ2-7|many
TGTGCCAGCAGTTTATCCCCCCCCGGGGGCGGGTACGAGCAGTACTTC
CASSLSPPGGGYEQYF
>TRBV7-9|NA|14|TRBJ2-5|NA
TGTGCCAGCCACAGGAGTGGTGGTTGGGAGACCCGGTACTTC
CASHRSGGWETRYF
>TRBV6-1|NA|12|TRBJ2-7|many
TGTGCCAGTTCAGATCGGCACTACGAGCAGTACTTC
CASSDRHYEQYF
>TRBV7-9|NA|16|TRBJ2-2|NA
TGTGCCAGCAGCTTTGGCGGGGACTGGGACACCGGGGAGCTGTTTTTT
CASSFGGDWDTGELFF
>TRBV12-3/TRBV12-4|NA|15|TRBJ1-5|many
TGTGCCAGCAGTTTCGGATACCTTAGCAATCAGCCCCAGCATTTT
CASSFGYLSNQPQHF
>TRBV28|NA|14|TRBJ1-3|NA
TGTGCCAGCAGTTTAAGCCCATCGAGAAACACCATATATTTT
CASSLSPSRNTIYF
>TRBV7-2|TRBD1|15|TRBJ1-3|many
TGTGCCAGCAGCTTAAGACAGGGGACTGGAAACACCATATATTTT
CASSLRQGTGNTIYF
>TRBV27|TRBD2|14|TRBJ2-7|many
TGTGCCAGCAGGCTGGGAGGGGCCCTCTACGAGCAGTACTTC
CASRLGGALYEQYF
>TRBV20-1|NA|12|TRBJ1-5|many
TGCAGTGCTCCGGGACCGAATCAGCCCCAGCATTTT
CSAPGPNQPQHF
>TRBV2|NA|12|TRBJ2-7|many
TGTGCCAGCGTAGGGGCTGTGTACGAGCAGTACTTC
CASVGAVYEQYF
>TRBV19|NA|15|TRBJ2-2|NA
TGTGCCAGTAGTATAGGGATTGTGAACACCGGGGAGCTGTTTTTT
CASSIGIVNTGELFF
>TRBV6-7|NA|16|TRBJ1-1|many
TGTGCCAGCAGTTTCGGGCCGGGGGCCATGAACACTGAAGCTTTCTTT
CASSFGPGAMNTEAFF
>TRBV7-2|NA|14|TRBJ1-1|NA
TGTGCCAGCAGCTTGGGGGGGGGGGACGCTGAAGCTTTCTTT
CASSLGGGDAEAFF
>TRBV5-1|NA|15|TRBJ1-6|few
TGCGCCAGCAGCTTGAGGACCTCAGGAAATTCACCCCTCCACTTT
CASSLRTSGNSPLHF
>TRBV11-2|TRBD2|19|TRBJ2-5|many
TGTGCCAGCAGCTTAGATCCGGGGGGGGCTAGCGGATGGTGGGAGACCCAGTACTTC
CASSLDPGGASGWWETQYF
>TRBV29-1|NA|12|TRBJ2-2|NA
TGCAGCGTTGTGGGGAACACCGGGGAGCTGTTTTTT
CSVVGNTGELFF
>TRBV24-1|TRBD2|19|TRBJ2-5|many
TGTGCCACCAGTGATTTGGTGGGACTAGCGGGAGACCTACAAGAGACCCAGTACTTC
CATSDLVGLAGDLQETQYF
>TRBV6-2/TRBV6-3|NA|16|TRBJ2-5|few
TGTGCCAGCAGTAGAGGCTGGGGGGACTACCAAGAGACCCAGTACTTC
CASSRGWGDYQETQYF
>TRBV6-1|NA|14|TRBJ1-5|many
TGTGCCAGCAGTCGGGACCCAAGCAATCAGCCCCAGCATTTT
CASSRDPSNQPQHF
>TRBV29-1|NA|12|TRBJ1-1|many
TGCAGCGTTGGGTTAATGAACACTGAAGCTTTCTTT
CSVGLMNTEAFF
>TRBV20-1|NA|13|TRBJ2-5|NA
TGCAGTGCTAGTCTACCAACGATGGAGACCCAGTACTTC
CSASLPTMETQYF
>TRBV5-1|TRBD2|13|TRBJ2-5|NA
TGCGCCAGCAGCTTGCGGGGGGTGGAGACCCAGTACTTC
CASSLRGVETQYF
>TRBV28|NA|16|TRBJ2-7|many
TGTGCCAGCAGTTCCGGTGGTAGCTGGGCCTCCTACGAGCAGTACTTC
CASSSGGSWASYEQYF
>TRBV11-2|NA|15|TRBJ2-7|many
TGTGCCAGCAGCTCCCACGTCGACCTTGGGGACGAGCAGTACTTC
CASSSHVDLGDEQYF
>TRBV30|NA|13|TRBJ2-7|many
TGTGCCTGGAGTGTGGGAGGCTCCTACGAGCAGTACTTC
CAWSVGGSYEQYF
>TRBV27|NA|15|TRBJ2-6|NA
TGTGCCAGCAGGGGGCTCGTTTCTGGGGCCAACGTCCTGACTTTC
CASRGLVSGANVLTF
>TRBV20-1|TRBD1|15|TRBJ2-7|NA
TGCAGTGCTAGAGATTTTCGACAGGGGGCGTACGAGCAGTACTTC
CSARDFRQGAYEQYF